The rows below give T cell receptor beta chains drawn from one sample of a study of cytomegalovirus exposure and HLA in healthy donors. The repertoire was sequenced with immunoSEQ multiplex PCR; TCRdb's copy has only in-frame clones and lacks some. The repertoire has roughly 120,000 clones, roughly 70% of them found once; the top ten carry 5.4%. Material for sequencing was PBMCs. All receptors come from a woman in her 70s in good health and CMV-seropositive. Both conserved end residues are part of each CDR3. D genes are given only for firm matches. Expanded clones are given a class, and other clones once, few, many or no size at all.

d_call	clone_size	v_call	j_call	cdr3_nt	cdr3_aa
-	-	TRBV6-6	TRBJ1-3	TGTGCCAGCAGTAGGGTAACAGGGAGCTCTGGAAACACCATATATTTT	CASSRVTGSSGNTIYF
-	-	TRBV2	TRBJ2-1	TGTGCCAGCGAGCCGGAACTCGGGGTGGATGAGCAGTTCTTC	CASEPELGVDEQFF
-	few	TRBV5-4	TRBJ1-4	TGTGCCAGCAGCTTAGGAGGGGATAAACTGTTTTTT	CASSLGGDKLFF
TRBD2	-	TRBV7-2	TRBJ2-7	TGTGCCAGCAGCTTAGGACTAGCGGGGGGGCTGTACGAGCAGTACTTC	CASSLGLAGGLYEQYF
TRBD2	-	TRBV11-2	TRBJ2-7	TGTGCCAGCAGCTTAGCAGGGCTAGCGGTGTACGAGCAGTACTTC	CASSLAGLAVYEQYF
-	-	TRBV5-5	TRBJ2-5	TGTGCCAGCAGCTGGGACATCTCTCAGGCGTACCAAGAGACCCAGTACTTC	CASSWDISQAYQETQYF
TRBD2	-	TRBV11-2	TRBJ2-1	TGTGCCAGCAGCTTAGAGGGACTAGCGGGGGGTTACAATGAGCAGTTCTTC	CASSLEGLAGGYNEQFF
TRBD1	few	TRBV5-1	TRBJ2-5	TGCGCCAGCAGCTTGGGCACAGGGGGCGCGGAGACCCAGTACTTC	CASSLGTGGAETQYF
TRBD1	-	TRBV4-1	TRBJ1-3	TGCGCCAGCAGCCAAGGGGGGACAGGGTCCCCATGTAATTTT	CASSQGGTGSPCNF
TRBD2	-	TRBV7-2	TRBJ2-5	TGTGCCAGCAGCATACGGGGACTAGCGGGGGGGCCTATTACAGAGACCCAGTACTTC	CASSIRGLAGGPITETQYF
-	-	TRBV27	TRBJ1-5	TGTGCCAGCAGTTTCGACAGCGCGCCCCATCAGCCCCAGCATTTT	CASSFDSAPHQPQHF
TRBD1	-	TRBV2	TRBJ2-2	TGTGCCAGCAGCCTGACAGGGGAGTTTTCCGGGGAGCTGTTTTTT	CASSLTGEFSGELFF
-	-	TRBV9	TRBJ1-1	TGTGCCAGCAGCCCATCTGGGGCAGGGCGGGCTTTCTTT	CASSPSGAGRAFF
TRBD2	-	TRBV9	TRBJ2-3	TGTGCCAGCAGCGTAGAAGGACTAGGGACAGATACGCAGTATTTT	CASSVEGLGTDTQYF
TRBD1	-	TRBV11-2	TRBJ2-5	TGTGCCAGCAGCTTAACGACAGGGGGGCAAGAGACCCAGTACTTC	CASSLTTGGQETQYF
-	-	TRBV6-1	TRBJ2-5	TGTGCCAGCAGTGAAGGGGGCCCGCCGGAGACCCAGTACTTC	CASSEGGPPETQYF
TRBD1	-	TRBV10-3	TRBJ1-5	TGTGCCATCAGTGAGTCTGAGACAGGGAACGAGCCCCAGCATTTT	CAISESETGNEPQHF